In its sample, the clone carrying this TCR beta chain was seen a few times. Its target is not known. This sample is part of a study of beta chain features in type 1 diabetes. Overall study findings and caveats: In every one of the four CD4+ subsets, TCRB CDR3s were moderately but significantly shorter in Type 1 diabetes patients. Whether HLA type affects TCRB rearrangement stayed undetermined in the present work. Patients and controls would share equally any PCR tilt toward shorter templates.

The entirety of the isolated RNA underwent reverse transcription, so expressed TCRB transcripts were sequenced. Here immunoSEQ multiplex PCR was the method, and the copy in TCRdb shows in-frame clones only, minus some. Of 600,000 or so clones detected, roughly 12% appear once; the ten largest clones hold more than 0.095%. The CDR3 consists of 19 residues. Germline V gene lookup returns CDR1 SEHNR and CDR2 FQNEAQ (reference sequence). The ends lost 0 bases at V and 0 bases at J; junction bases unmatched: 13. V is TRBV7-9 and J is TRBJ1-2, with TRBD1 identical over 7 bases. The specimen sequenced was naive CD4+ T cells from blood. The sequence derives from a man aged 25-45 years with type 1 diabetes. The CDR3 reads CASSLAFESGGKPNYGYTF. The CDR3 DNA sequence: TGTGCCAGCAGCTTAGCGTTCGAGTCAGGGGGTAAACCTAACTATGGCTACACCTTC.